This T cell receptor (beta chain) was identified during a study of vaccination and CD4 T cells after COVID-19. Looking at the study overall: For post-vaccine samples, collection took place a median roughly 70 days after dose two, ranging from 14 to 241.

This clonotype occurred a few times. The antigen remains unidentified. Study-wide results and caveats: Researchers report that a median approximately 86% of reactive clones in convalescent patients surfaced only post-vaccination.

The treatment here: approximately 10-day PBMC culture with coronavirus spike peptide pools or control peptides (ViraFEST assay). Following expansion of antigen-specific T cells with peptide pools, ViraFEST then sequenced TCRs. With the Oncomine TCR Beta short-read assay, DNA from cultured CD4+ T cells was sequenced. TCRdb reprocessed the PCR reads with MiXCR, giving one entry per CDR3 protein. The sample includes 20,000 or so distinct CDR3 sequences, less than 30% of them seen just once. Trimming stripped 6 bases from V and 8 bases from J, with 10 bases between. The CDR3 length is 11 residues. Looked up from germline, CDR1 is MNHNS and CDR2 is SASEGT.

The V and J genes are TRBV6-1 and TRBJ1-1, with D hard to call. This TCR was sampled from a human donor with COVID-19. Sequencing input: cultured CD4+ T cells from blood. CDR3 DNA: TGTGCCAGCAGGGAGAGGCGGGAAGCTTTCTTT. This translates into CASRERREAFF.